The T cell receptor (beta chain) under discussion was sequenced for a study of blood T cell repertoires in COVID-19. The repertoire was sequenced with immunoSEQ multiplex PCR; TCRdb's copy has only in-frame clones and lacks some. The table lists 310,000 or so clones, around 86% of them singletons, with about 2.2% in the top ten. Trimming took 3 bases from V and 0 from J, leaving 9 bases between them. The CDR3 has 15 residues. Germline V lookup: CDR1 SGHRS, CDR2 YFSETQ. The V gene is TRBV5-1, the J gene TRBJ2-2; possibly TRBD1 for D (6 bases). Sequences were obtained from peripheral blood. The clonotype comes from a woman between 25 and 40 years old who had recovered from COVID-19. The CDR3: CASSSGTTNTGELFF. The CDR3 nucleotides are TGCGCCAGCAGCTCCGGGACAACGAACACCGGGGAGCTGTTTTTT.